This TCR beta chain was identified during a study of CD8 T cells in ankylosing spondylitis (dated by TCRdb to 2016 to 2017). Study-level background: T cell receptor beta repertoires were profiled in healthy donors and ankylosing spondylitis patients so that disease-linked TCR variants could be found. In total, the full study cohort was made up of 85 to 140 healthy donors and 25 to 30 ankylosing spondylitis patients. Samples of peripheral blood were taken, and for ankylosing spondylitis patients, synovial fluid was collected as well.

Sequencing was performed on an Illumina HiSeq 2500. Quantitative 5'-RACE with molecular barcodes was the method used to prepare the TCR beta libraries. Regarding the original processing steps: To identify disease-linked TCR variants, a new computational method was used, one built on a probabilistic model of VDJ rearrangement. TCRdb ran its own pipeline on the public reads, namely fastp trimming at Q25 and MiXCR clone calling, and kept in-frame beta chains. Identical CDR3 protein sequences are pooled into one entry, listed with their most common genes and DNA. TCRdb assigned the V and J calls; the authors' analysis was not used. This sample lists 700,000 to 1,000,000 distinct CDR3 sequences; over 9.5% were detected once. The ten largest clones add up to approximately 0.51% of the sample. Summary of the overall study and its limitations: Significant enrichment of the disease-linked clones was reported in matched synovial fluid samples from ankylosing spondylitis patients. Some motif variants were previously reported in synovial fluid and blood of reactive arthritis patients, suggesting common disease-initiation mechanisms. Blood from ankylosing spondylitis patients appeared to be characterized by a TCR beta motif composed of several highly homologous amino acid variants. The disease-linked clones had a CD8+ phenotype and were found at relatively low frequencies in peripheral blood.

This clonotype was seen more than once but under ten times. No antigen is known for it. Base qualities are not at hand, and no much larger clone is one base apart. V is shortened by 1 base, J by 1 base, and the region joining them spans 15 bases. The CDR3 contains 17 residues, cysteine and phenylalanine counted. Only the CDR3 DNA stays, 51 bases, in frame from base 1. As encoded in the germline V gene, CDR1 is SGHVS while CDR2 is FQNEAQ. The sequence links TRBV7-8 to TRBJ2-3; a tentative D match to TRBD1 spans 6 bases. Sequencing used blood, either unsorted or a sorted T cell fraction (not recorded which). The clonotype was recovered from a male donor with ankylosing spondylitis. The CDR3 region: CASSLDRGGSGTDTQYF. The sequenced DNA: TGTGCCAGCAGCTTAGATAGAGGGGGTAGTGGCACAGATACGCAGTATTTT.